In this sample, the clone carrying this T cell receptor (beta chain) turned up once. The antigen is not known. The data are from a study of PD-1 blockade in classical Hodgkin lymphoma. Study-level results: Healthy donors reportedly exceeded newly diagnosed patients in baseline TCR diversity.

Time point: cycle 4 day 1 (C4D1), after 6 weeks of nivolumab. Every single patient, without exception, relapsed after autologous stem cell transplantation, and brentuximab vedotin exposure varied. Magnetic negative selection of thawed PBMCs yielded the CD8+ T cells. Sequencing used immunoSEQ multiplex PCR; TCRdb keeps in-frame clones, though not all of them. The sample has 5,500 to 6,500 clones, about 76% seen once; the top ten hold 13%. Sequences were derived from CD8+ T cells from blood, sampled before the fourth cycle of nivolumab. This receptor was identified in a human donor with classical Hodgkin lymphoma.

CDR3 loop: CASSQEQSEQYF. The CDR3 DNA sequence: TGTGCCAGCAGCCAAGAACAGAGCGAGCAGTACTTC. This chain joins TRBV5-4 and TRBJ2-5; unclear D gene. Matching the DNA end better, TRBJ2-7 makes the J call doubtful. CDR3 length equals 12 residues. Germline V gene lookup returns CDR1 SGHNT and CDR2 YYREEE (reference sequence).